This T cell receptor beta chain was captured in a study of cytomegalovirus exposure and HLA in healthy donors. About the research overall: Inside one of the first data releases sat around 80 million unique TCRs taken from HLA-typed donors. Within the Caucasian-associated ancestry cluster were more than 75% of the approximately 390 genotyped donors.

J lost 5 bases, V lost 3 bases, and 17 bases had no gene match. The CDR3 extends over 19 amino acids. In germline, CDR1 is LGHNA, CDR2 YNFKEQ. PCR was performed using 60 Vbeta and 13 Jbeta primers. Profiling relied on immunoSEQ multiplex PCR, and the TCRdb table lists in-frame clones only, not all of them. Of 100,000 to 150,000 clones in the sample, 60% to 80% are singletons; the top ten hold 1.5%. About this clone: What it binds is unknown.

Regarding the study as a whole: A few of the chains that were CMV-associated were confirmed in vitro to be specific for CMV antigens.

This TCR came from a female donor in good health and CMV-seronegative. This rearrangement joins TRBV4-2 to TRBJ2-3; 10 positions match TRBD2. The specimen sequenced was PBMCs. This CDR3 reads CASSHYTSGILAGIDTQYF. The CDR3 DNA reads TGTGCCAGCAGCCATTATACCTCGGGGATACTAGCGGGAATAGATACGCAGTATTTT.